This T cell receptor beta chain was identified during a study of blood T cell repertoires in COVID-19. Turning to the study itself: Acute-phase and convalescent COVID-19 samples originated in the United States, Italy and Spain.

Participants spanned ages about 18 to 100 years and resided in 20 to 30 US areas. Symptom resolution, clearance, or two negative PCRs marked donors in Cohort 3 as recovered. As originally analysed: Cell counts per sample came from amplifying reference gene primers. The protocol was immunoSEQ multiplex PCR, while the TCRdb copy is restricted to in-frame clones and leaves out a portion. Clone size and the V and J calls come from that table; the DNA yielded D and trimming. The repertoire holds about 390,000 clones, 85% to 90% seen once, with approximately 10% in the top ten. The ends were cut back, 10 bases at V and 1 base at J, with 10 bases in the middle. Germline V gene lookup returns CDR1 LNHDA and CDR2 SQIVND (reference sequence). There are 12 residues in the CDR3.

The sequencing input was PBMCs or T cells enriched from blood (not recorded which). The chain recombines TRBV19 with TRBJ1-1; unclear D gene. The origin of this receptor is a woman between 45 and 65 years old who had recovered from COVID-19. CDR3: CATQTGNTEAFF. In DNA form, the CDR3 reads TGTGCCACCCAAACGGGGAACACTGAAGCTTTCTTT.